This TCR beta chain was observed in a study of molecular identifiers for immune sequencing clone quantification. Comment on this clonotype: What it binds is not known.

Study observations and caveats: Over 98% of effector molecules, but under 1% in naive cells, were held by clones with more than 20 RNA copies. Spiked Jurkat TCR RNA equivalent to one cell was reportedly detectable in approximately 970,000 naive cells.

The CDR3 spans 13 residues. The germline V and J ends were trimmed by 2 bases and 6 bases, with 9 bases remaining between them. With listed TCR primers and previously described methods, bulk TCR libraries were prepared. TCRdb ran MiXCR on the PCR reads and lists one entry per CDR3 protein. The data contain under 600,000 distinct CDR3 sequences, about a fifth of them singletons. The sequence was collected from a human donor in good health. Some libraries in this study had Jurkat cell RNA spiked in. The sequencing input was naive CD8+ T cells from blood, with Jurkat cell RNA spiked in. Subset here: FACS-sorted CD8+CD4-CCR7+CD45RA+ naive T cells. The chain carries TRBV12-3 or TRBV12-4 and TRBJ2-3; the D is unclear. CDR3 in amino acids: CASSLSAPDTQYF. The CDR3 nucleotides read TGTGCCAGCAGTTTAAGCGCACCTGATACGCAGTATTTT.